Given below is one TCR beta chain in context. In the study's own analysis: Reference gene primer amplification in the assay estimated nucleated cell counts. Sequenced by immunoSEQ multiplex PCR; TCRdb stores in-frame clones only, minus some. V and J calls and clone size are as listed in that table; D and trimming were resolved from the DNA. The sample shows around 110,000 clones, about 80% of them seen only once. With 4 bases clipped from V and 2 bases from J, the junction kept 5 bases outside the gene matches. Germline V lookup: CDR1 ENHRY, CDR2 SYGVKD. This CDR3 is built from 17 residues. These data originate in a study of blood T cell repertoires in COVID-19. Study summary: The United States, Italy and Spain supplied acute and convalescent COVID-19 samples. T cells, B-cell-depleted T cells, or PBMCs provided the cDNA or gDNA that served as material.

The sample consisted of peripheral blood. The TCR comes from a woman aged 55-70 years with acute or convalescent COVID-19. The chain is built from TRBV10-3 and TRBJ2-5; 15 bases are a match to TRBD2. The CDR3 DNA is TGTGCCATCAGTGGGGGACTAGCGGGGGGCCTGCAAGAGACCCAGTACTTC. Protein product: CAISGGLAGGLQETQYF.